This T cell receptor beta chain comes out of a study of T cell responses to AZD1222 COVID-19 vaccine. Broader study findings: Unmutated variant regions are reportedly the target of nearly half of TCRs that are spike-specific. Donors were chiefly white British, with a greater number of females, and clonal diversity was perhaps underestimated.

The V end lost 2 bases, the J end lost 4 bases, and 14 bases lay between the germline ends. The germline CDR1 and CDR2 sequences are MDHEN and SYDVKM. The CDR3 has 15 amino acids. About this clone: The antigen remains undetermined.

TCRdb's copy holds only in-frame clones and misses some; the assay was immunoSEQ multiplex PCR. The table has about 140,000 clones, roughly 92% seen once. Second-dose intervals near 4 or 12 weeks were combined. The chain couples TRBV28 to TRBJ1-2; D ambiguous. This TCR was sampled from an adult who received the AZD1222 COVID-19 vaccine. The sample was peripheral blood, taken 28 days after the second AZD1222 dose. The CDR3 spells CASSLQLGAGYGYTF. The CDR3 DNA reads TGTGCCAGCAGTTTACAGTTGGGCGCTGGCTATGGCTACACCTTC.